This T cell receptor (beta chain) appears in the sequencing data of a study of blood T cell repertoires in COVID-19. From germline, CDR1 is MNHEY and CDR2 SVGAGI. The CDR3 is 13 residues long. V lost 4 bases to trimming and J lost 12 bases; unmatched junction nucleotides: 8. Assay: immunoSEQ multiplex PCR; the TCRdb copy retains only in-frame clones and omits some. The table lists about 70,000 clones, about nine tenths of them singletons. The clonotype was recovered from a man between 60 and 75 years old with acute or convalescent COVID-19. This rearrangement joins TRBV6-5 to TRBJ1-3, with 8 bases that match TRBD1. Sequencing used peripheral blood. For the CDR3, the DNA is TGTGCCAGCAGTTCGGCTGTTGGACAGGGCATATATTTT. Translation gives CASSSAVGQGIYF.